A single sample gave rise to the 11 T cell receptor beta chains below, sequenced in a study of chemoradiotherapy in HPV16-positive cancers. Clones were sequenced by immunoSEQ multiplex PCR, and TCRdb holds only the in-frame ones, with some missing. Found here are about 32,000 clones, about 91% of them singletons; the top ten hold approximately 5%. Here the sequenced sample was blood, taken from a patient who underwent chemoradiotherapy. Receptors were obtained from a human donor with HPV-associated anogenital cancer.

This chain links TRBV7-9 with TRBJ2-7; weak D call: TRBD1 (6 bases). The CDR3 is 14 amino acids. Germline CDR1 SEHNR, CDR2 FQNEAQ (reference sequence). Trimming stripped 4 bases from V and 3 bases from J, with 13 bases between. The CDR3 is CASSSSGTNYEQYF. The CDR3 coding sequence is TGTGCCAGCAGCTCATCCGGGACAAACTACGAGCAGTACTTC.

This clone was counted once. This sequence joins TRBV11-2 and TRBJ2-7; D could derive from TRBD1 or TRBD2 (5 bases each). The CDR3 spans 14 residues. CDR1 and CDR2 (germline): SGHAT, FQNNGV. V lost 4 bases and J 2 bases, leaving 12 bases between the germline ends. This chain's CDR3 is CASSSPGRTYEQYF. The CDR3 bases are TGTGCCAGCAGCTCACCGGGACGAACCTACGAGCAGTACTTC. Full variable domain (outside the CDR3, taken from reference TRBV11-2 and TRBJ2-7): EAGVAQSPRYKIIEKRQSVAFWCNPISGHATLYWYQQILGQGPKLLIQFQNNGVVDDSQLPKDRFSAERLKGVDSTLKIQPAKLEDSAVYLCASSSPGRTYEQYFGPGTRLTVT.

This clone was observed a single time. The rearrangement joins TRBV29-1 to TRBJ2-7; 8 bases match TRBD2. The germline V gene has CDR1 SQVTM and CDR2 ANQGSEA. This CDR3 has 14 amino acids. Trimming took 4 bases from V and 4 from J; bases not matched to a gene: 9. CDR3 sequence (DNA): TGCAGCGTTGGACCTAGCGGGTTTCGGTACGAGCAGTACTTC. Encoded protein: CSVGPSGFRYEQYF.

The V gene is TRBV6-1, the J gene TRBJ1-5; the D gene is possibly TRBD1 (6 bases). V was pared by 5 bases and J by 2 bases, with 13 bases between. In germline, CDR1 is MNHNS, CDR2 SASEGT. The CDR3 is 15 residues long. CDR3 DNA sequence: TGTGCCAGCAGTTCGGGACACCTGGGCAATCAGCCCCAGCATTTT. Protein product: CASSSGHLGNQPQHF.

Regarding this clone: This same CDR3 is encoded by further DNA sequences in the sample. The J gene is TRBJ2-7, the V gene TRBV2; 8 nucleotides align to TRBD1. Trimming removed 6 bases from V and 3 bases from J; junction bases left unmatched: 1. This CDR3 contains 12 residues. Germline assignment: CDR1 SNHLY and CDR2 FYNNEI. This CDR3 is CASSGQGYEQYF. In DNA form, the CDR3 reads TGTGCCAGCAGCGGACAGGGCTACGAGCAGTACTTC.

The chain has TRBV11-1 and TRBJ1-1; TRBD1 agrees at 7 bases. Germline CDR1 reads SGHAT; CDR2 reads FQDESV (reference sequence). CDR3 length: 17 amino acids. V lost 5 bases and J lost 1; bases outside the gene matches: 13. CDR3 nucleotides: TGTGCCAGCAGCCGGACAGGCTCAAATGAATGGAACACTGAAGCTTTCTTT. Translated, it gives CASSRTGSNEWNTEAFF.

This chain uses TRBV7-9 with TRBJ2-7; the match to TRBD1 covers 8 bases. Losses at the gene ends were 5 bases for V and 5 bases for J; bases not matched to a gene: 11. The CDR3 totals 15 residues. The germline V gene has CDR1 SEHNR and CDR2 FQNEAQ (reference sequence). CDR3: CASSAGWTGSNEQYF. The CDR3 nucleotides are TGTGCCAGCAGCGCCGGCTGGACAGGGAGCAACGAGCAGTACTTC.

This clone was observed a handful of times. The V gene is TRBV14, the J gene TRBJ1-5; D unresolved. The CDR3 runs to 13 residues. Germline-derived CDR1 and CDR2 are SGHDN and FVKESK. V was clipped by 4 bases and J by 3 bases, with 7 bases between them. This CDR3 reads CASSRTINQPQHF. In DNA, the CDR3 is TGTGCCAGCAGCCGCACTATCAATCAGCCCCAGCATTTT. The whole variable domain, remainder taken from reference TRBV14 and TRBJ1-5, is EAGVTQFPSHSVIEKGQTVTLRCDPISGHDNLYWYRRVMGKEIKFLLHFVKESKQDESGMPNNRFLAERTGGTYSTLKVQPAELEDSGVYFCASSRTINQPQHFGDGTRLSIL.

In DNA form, the CDR3 reads TGTGCCAGCAGTCTACCGGGCTATGGCTACACCTTC. This translates into CASSLPGYGYTF. The gene calls are TRBV28 and TRBJ1-2; D is ambiguous. V was trimmed by 5 bases and J by 4 bases, leaving 8 bases between them. The germline V gene encodes CDR1 MDHEN and CDR2 SYDVKM. The CDR3 extends over 12 amino acids.

The rearrangement links TRBV10-1 to TRBJ1-1; D perhaps matches TRBD1 (6 bases). V shed 4 bases and J shed 4 bases, with 10 bases lying between them. The CDR3 has 13 amino acids. The V gene's germline CDR1 is WNHNN and CDR2 SYGVQD (reference sequence). The CDR3 DNA follows: TGCGCCAGCAGTGTGAGCAGGGGCACTGAAGCTTTCTTT. Encoded protein: CASSVSRGTEAFF.

The chain recombines TRBV6-5 with TRBJ1-1; D is unresolved. V was trimmed by 7 bases and J by 0 bases, leaving 9 bases between them. This CDR3 has 13 amino acids. Germline lookup yields CDR1 MNHEY and CDR2 SVGAGI. CDR3: CASTESMNTEAFF. CDR3 nucleotide sequence: TGTGCCAGCACGGAGAGCATGAACACTGAAGCTTTCTTT.